What follows are 3 T cell receptor beta chains derived from one specimen sequenced in a study of blood T cell repertoires in COVID-19. TCRdb's table, derived via immunoSEQ multiplex PCR, lists solely in-frame clones and lacks some. The profile shows around 170,000 clones, around four fifths of them singletons. Sequenced: peripheral blood. These receptors all stem from a woman aged 70-85 years with COVID-19, enrolled during active disease.

Here the CDR3 DNA reads TGTGCCAGTAGTTCCCGAGACAGGGGGAGCCAAGAGACCCAGTACTTC. It translates to CASSSRDRGSQETQYF. This chain connects TRBV19 to TRBJ2-5, with 9 bases aligning to TRBD1. The CDR3 is 16 residues long. Germline V gives CDR1 LNHDA, CDR2 SQIVND (reference sequence). With V trimmed by 5 bases and J by 1 base, 8 bases remained unmatched.

V and J are TRBV20-1 and TRBJ2-1, with 7 nucleotides matching TRBD2. The trim removed 5 bases at V and 7 bases at J, leaving 11 bases unmatched. This CDR3 is 14 amino acids long. Germline CDR1 DFQATT, CDR2 SNEGSKA (reference sequence). CDR3 DNA: TGCAGTGCTTGTGGGGGAGGGCCTGGTAATGAGCAGTTCTTC. Residues: CSACGGGPGNEQFF.

This rearrangement joins TRBV28 to TRBJ1-2; D is unclear. Germline CDR1 is MDHEN and CDR2 is SYDVKM. V was cut by 5 bases and J by 8 bases, with 12 bases left in between. The CDR3 sequence is 12 residues long. CDR3 sequence (DNA): TGTGCCAGCAGTCCGCCCCGGGTGGGCTACACCTTC. Residues: CASSPPRVGYTF.